This T cell receptor beta chain was captured in a study of blood T cell repertoires in COVID-19. Study-wide context: Acute-phase and convalescent COVID-19 samples originated in the United States, Italy and Spain.

Original handling: Counts of nucleated cells, estimated from reference gene primer amplification, were obtained. The data were produced by immunoSEQ multiplex PCR, yet TCRdb's version contains in-frame clones alone and is incomplete. The D gene and trimming were derived from the DNA, and the V and J assignments and clone size from that table. The data show about 170,000 clones, around 80% seen once. Germline V gives CDR1 GTSNPN, CDR2 SVGIG (reference sequence). This CDR3 comprises 11 residues. Trimming took off 8 bases at V and 9 bases at J, with 16 bases between the two ends. The sequenced sample consisted of peripheral blood. The TCR originated in a woman over 75 with acute or convalescent COVID-19. This chain links TRBV30 with TRBJ1-1; D is possibly TRBD1 (5 bases). CDR3 in DNA: TGTGCCGCGGGGGTGGGAGTCCAAGCTTTCTTT. Residues: CAAGVGVQAFF.